This T cell receptor beta chain was documented in a study of blood T cell repertoires in COVID-19. Study details: Sites in the United States, Italy and Spain provided acute and convalescent COVID-19 samples.

In the study's own analysis: The assay estimated nucleated cells by amplifying reference gene primers. Some clones are missing from TCRdb's copy, which holds only in-frame ones; the method was immunoSEQ multiplex PCR. D and trimming come from the DNA, and the V and J calls and clone size come from that table. Among some 120,000 clones listed, around four fifths were seen once. This clone has just a few counts. The CDR3 has 15 residues. Looked up from germline, CDR1 is SGHNT and CDR2 is YYREEE (reference sequence). Trimming removed 3 bases from V and 1 base from J; junction bases left unmatched: 6. Sequenced sample: peripheral blood. The gene calls are TRBV5-4 and TRBJ2-7; TRBD1 matches at 8 bases. This clonotype was obtained from a man aged 25-45 years with acute or convalescent COVID-19. This chain's CDR3 is CASSSRDRYSYEQYF. In DNA form, the CDR3 reads TGTGCCAGCAGCTCCCGGGACAGGTATTCCTACGAGCAGTACTTC.